A selection of T cell receptor beta chains follows, all from one sample in a study of PD-1 blockade in classical Hodgkin lymphoma. Clones were sequenced by immunoSEQ multiplex PCR, and TCRdb holds only the in-frame ones, with some missing. The sample shows 99,000 or so clones, around 90% of them seen only once. The material was peripheral blood mononuclear cells (PBMCs), obtained before the fourth cycle of nivolumab. These receptor sequences come from a human donor with classical Hodgkin lymphoma. Both conserved end residues are part of each CDR3. The D gene is left open where the match is weak. For some rows the clone size is stated as once, few or many, or as a class when expanded; others skip it.

J gene	V gene	D gene	clone size	CDR3 DNA	CDR3 protein
TRBJ2-4	TRBV28	TRBD2	NA	TGTGCCAGCAGCCTAGGGCGACTAGCACTAGCCAAAAACATTCAGTACTTC	CASSLGRLALAKNIQYF
TRBJ2-7	TRBV5-1	TRBD2	NA	TGCGCCAGCAGCCATAGCGGGAGCCCCTACGAGCAGTACTTC	CASSHSGSPYEQYF
TRBJ1-2	TRBV7-4	NA	NA	TGTGCCAGCATCACGGACTGGGCCTATGGCTACACCTTC	CASITDWAYGYTF
TRBJ2-2	TRBV7-2	TRBD1	NA	TGTGCCAGCAGCTTAACTTGGGACAGGGGTCCCGGGGAGCTGTTTTTT	CASSLTWDRGPGELFF
TRBJ1-1	TRBV10-3	NA	NA	TGTGCCATCACTAAAGAGGTTTTGTCCACTGAAGCTTTCTTT	CAITKEVLSTEAFF
TRBJ2-6	TRBV14	NA	NA	TGTGCCAGCAGCCACGATTTGGCCACTCAGGGGCCTGGGGCCAACGTCCTGACTTTC	CASSHDLATQGPGANVLTF
TRBJ2-7	TRBV5-1	NA	NA	TGCGCCAGCAGCTTGGGTATCCCAGGGAATGGGCTCTACGAGCAGTACTTC	CASSLGIPGNGLYEQYF
TRBJ2-1	TRBV7-2	TRBD1	NA	TGTGCCAGCAGCTTAGTTGGTCTTTGGGGGACAGGGGTTGGGAATGAGCAGTTCTTC	CASSLVGLWGTGVGNEQFF
TRBJ2-7	TRBV6-5	NA	NA	TGTGCCAGCACTCCAGAGGAGGCCTCCTACGAGCAGTACTTC	CASTPEEASYEQYF
TRBJ2-2	TRBV28	NA	few	TGTGCCAGCAGTTTTAACAGGGTGCTCACCGGGGAGCTGTTTTTT	CASSFNRVLTGELFF
TRBJ1-5	TRBV28	NA	NA	TGTGCCAGCAGTTCGCGGATGGGCAATCAGCCCCAGCATTTT	CASSSRMGNQPQHF
TRBJ2-5	TRBV5-1	NA	NA	TGCGCCAGCAGCCTTGGTGCCAACCAACAGGAGACCCAGTACTTC	CASSLGANQQETQYF
TRBJ2-2	TRBV5-1	TRBD1	NA	TGCGCCAGCAGCCGGGGACAGTTTAACACCGGGGAGCTGTTTTTT	CASSRGQFNTGELFF
TRBJ2-1	TRBV5-4	TRBD2	NA	TGTGCCAGCAGCTTGATAGTTGGGGGGGGCAATGAGCAGTTCTTC	CASSLIVGGGNEQFF
TRBJ1-2	TRBV2	TRBD1	NA	TGTGCCAGCAGTGAGGACAGGAACTATGGCTACACCTTC	CASSEDRNYGYTF
TRBJ2-1	TRBV19	NA	NA	TGTGCCAGTAGTATTGCGGGTAGCTCCTACAATGAGCAGTTCTTC	CASSIAGSSYNEQFF
TRBJ2-7	TRBV10-3	NA	NA	TGTGCCATCAGTGTTTACTTGAGCTCCTACGAGCAGTACTTC	CAISVYLSSYEQYF
TRBJ2-1	TRBV19	TRBD2	NA	TGTGCCAGTCGACTAGCGGCGAACAATGAGCAGTTCTTC	CASRLAANNEQFF
TRBJ2-1	TRBV30	TRBD1	NA	TGTGCCTGGGGACAGGGGAACTACAATGAGCAGTTCTTC	CAWGQGNYNEQFF
TRBJ2-3	TRBV14	NA	NA	TGTGCCAGCAGCCAAGTCTTTGGGACGGATACGCAGTATTTT	CASSQVFGTDTQYF
TRBJ2-7	TRBV30	NA	NA	TGTGCCTGGAGTGTGGAGCGCGAGCAGTACTTC	CAWSVEREQYF
TRBJ2-3	TRBV6-6	TRBD2	few	TGTGCCAGCAGTCCTAGCGGGAGGGCCGGAGATACGCAGTATTTT	CASSPSGRAGDTQYF
TRBJ2-1	TRBV9	NA	NA	TGTGCCAGCAGCGTGGAGCAGGTGAGGTCCGCGGAGCAGTTCTTC	CASSVEQVRSAEQFF
TRBJ1-1	TRBV19	NA	NA	TGTGCCAGTAGTATGGGCCCCAACACTGAAGCTTTCTTT	CASSMGPNTEAFF
TRBJ1-2	TRBV7-2	NA	few	TGTGCCAGCAGCCCAAACCGAGCTGGGGGCGCCGATGGCTACACCTTC	CASSPNRAGGADGYTF
TRBJ2-7	TRBV7-2	NA	NA	TGTGCCAGCAGCTTAGCGGCGCCCTACGAGCAGTACTTC	CASSLAAPYEQYF
TRBJ1-5	TRBV19	TRBD1	NA	TGTGCCAGTAGTAAACGACAGGGCGGCAATCAGCCCCAGCATTTT	CASSKRQGGNQPQHF
TRBJ1-4	TRBV2	TRBD1	NA	TGTGCCAGCAGGGTTGGGACAGGGTTTGCATTAACTAATGAAAAACTGTTTTTT	CASRVGTGFALTNEKLFF
TRBJ2-5	TRBV4-3	NA	NA	TGCGCCAGCAGCCAGGGGGTGGTGACAGCCCAGGGCGAGGCCCAGTACTTC	CASSQGVVTAQGEAQYF
TRBJ1-3	TRBV19	NA	NA	TGTGCCAGTGCCCGGGACCGGAGCTCTGGAAACACCATATATTTT	CASARDRSSGNTIYF
TRBJ2-2	TRBV5-1	TRBD2	NA	TGCGCCAGCAGGTCCGCAGCGGGAGGGTACACCGGGGAGCTGTTTTTT	CASRSAAGGYTGELFF
TRBJ2-5	TRBV10-3	NA	NA	TGTGCCATCAGTGAGAAAGAGACCCAGTACTTC	CAISEKETQYF
TRBJ2-5	TRBV18	NA	NA	TGTGCCAGCTCACCAAGGGGGACGGGGTACCAAGAGACCCAGTACTTC	CASSPRGTGYQETQYF
TRBJ1-1	TRBV21-1	NA	NA	TGTGCCAGCGGACAGGAGAACACTGAAGCTTTCTTT	CASGQENTEAFF
TRBJ1-1	TRBV5-1	TRBD1	NA	TGCGCCAGCAGCTTGGTGGGGGGGACAGGCAACACTGAAGCTTTCTTT	CASSLVGGTGNTEAFF
TRBJ2-7	TRBV2	NA	NA	TGTGCCAGCACCCCCCTTCGGGAGGGGGCTGTAAGTGAGCAGTACTTC	CASTPLREGAVSEQYF
TRBJ2-7	TRBV6-5	TRBD1	NA	TGTGCCAGCAGTTCGGGACAGGGAGGGAGCTACGAGCAGTACTTC	CASSSGQGGSYEQYF
TRBJ1-2	TRBV30	NA	once	TGTGCCTGGAGTTACACCGACAACTATGGCTACACCTTC	CAWSYTDNYGYTF
TRBJ2-2	TRBV28	NA	NA	TGTGCCAGCAGTTTAGTGGGCCGTTCGAACACCGGGGAGCTGTTTTTT	CASSLVGRSNTGELFF
TRBJ1-2	TRBV2	NA	NA	TGTGCCAGCAGTAAAGGTCGGGGGGCGGACTATGGCTACACCTTC	CASSKGRGADYGYTF
TRBJ2-3	TRBV18	NA	NA	TGTGCCAGCTCACCACTCAGCACAGATACGCAGTATTTT	CASSPLSTDTQYF
TRBJ1-1	TRBV19	NA	NA	TGTGCCAGTACCACATATAAGGGCCCCATGAACACTGAAGCTTTCTTT	CASTTYKGPMNTEAFF
TRBJ1-2	TRBV4-1	TRBD1	NA	TGCGCCAGCAGCCAAGAGGACAGGAATAACTATGGCTACACCTTC	CASSQEDRNNYGYTF
TRBJ1-4	TRBV29-1	NA	few	TGCAGCGTCCTGACAGTGGATAATGAAAAACTGTTTTTT	CSVLTVDNEKLFF
TRBJ2-7	TRBV11-2	NA	once	TGTGCCAGCAGCTTAACCTGGCGAGCGGACCTCTCCTACGAGCAGTACTTC	CASSLTWRADLSYEQYF
TRBJ2-7	TRBV7-9	NA	NA	TGTGCCAGCAGCTACCCCTCTTCGGTGGGGGCTGAGCCCTACGAGCAGTACTTC	CASSYPSSVGAEPYEQYF
TRBJ2-1	TRBV29-1	TRBD1	NA	TGCAGCGTTGAACCCGGGACAGACTCCTACAATGAGCAGTTCTTC	CSVEPGTDSYNEQFF
TRBJ2-7	TRBV27	NA	NA	TGTGCCACCCGACAAAGCTCCTACGAGCAGTACTTC	CATRQSSYEQYF
TRBJ1-5	TRBV19	NA	NA	TGTGCCAGTAGTCCCCTCCATGCGGGCAATCAGCCCCAGCATTTT	CASSPLHAGNQPQHF
TRBJ1-1	TRBV27	TRBD1	few	TGTGCCAGCAGTCTAGGCGTGGACAGGGGCGGGTTAGCTTTCTTT	CASSLGVDRGGLAFF
TRBJ2-3	TRBV30	NA	NA	TGTGCCTGGAGTGGGGGGGCAAGAGCCGCTACGCAGTATTTT	CAWSGGARAATQYF
TRBJ1-1	TRBV5-4	NA	NA	TGTGCCAGCAGCCGGGACCGCGACACTGAAGCTTTCTTT	CASSRDRDTEAFF